What follows describes a single TCR beta chain. It has no known antigen specificity. Base qualities are missing; no much larger clone stands one base away. This entry comes from a study of blood T cells in healthy people across ages (dated by TCRdb to about 2015). Background on the whole study: In model experiments, template switching captured roughly one uniquely barcoded TCR beta cDNA molecule for every two T cells. To track age-related changes in TCR beta repertoire diversity, the study relied on deep sequencing normalized with unique cDNA molecular identifiers. Donors were grouped into four age groups: young (average approximately 15 years), middle-aged (39), aged (around 56) and long-lived (about 90). Using the same blood draw, the study looked at two additional independent replicas of 1 million unique cDNA reads for two donors, one aged 18 to 30 and the other aged 80 or older. Donors of different ages were randomly distributed across sequencing lanes to avoid experimental bias.

The protocol used for the library was 5' RACE. The sequencing machine was an Illumina HiSeq 2500. A second PCR of about 7 to 12 cycles was run with a J-beta primer mix and a sample-barcoded 5' primer. Each TCR beta cDNA molecule received a unique molecular identifier from a template-switch 5' adaptor carrying 12 random nucleotides. Each sample yielded at least 2.5 million CDR3-containing paired-end reads. First-strand cDNA was synthesized from all RNA with the Mint cDNA synthesis kit, primed by a TRBC-specific oligonucleotide. Following uracil-DNA glycosylase treatment, all cDNA underwent a first 18-cycle PCR with the universal primers M1SS and BC2_uni_R. Per the original workflow: For normalization, 1 million high-quality reads, each with a distinct molecular identifier, were randomly selected from each sample. Reads sharing molecular identifiers were discarded rather than binned into consensus sequences. CDR3 identification, clonotype clustering and error correction used MiTCR with a Q25 quality threshold and the strictest error-elimination algorithm. Lower-bound total TCR beta diversity was estimated with a nonparametric unseen species model using Euler transformation. TCRdb passed the public sequencing reads through fastp at Q25 and MiXCR, retaining productive beta sequences. Rows with one shared CDR3 protein collapse into an entry with the most common genes and DNA. TCRdb's processing, not the authors' own work, is the source of the V and J calls. Within this sample are about 680,000 distinct CDR3 sequences, with about half of them counted one time only. 25% to 35% of the sample comes from the top ten.

General findings and caveats noted by the study authors: Conclusive comparison of naive and antigen-experienced compartments was prevented by the profiling of bulk unsorted PBMCs. Compared with the aged group, the long-lived group had more naive CD4+ T cells, fewer expanded clones and increased TCR diversity, suggesting age selection. Estimates of total diversity based on one million sequenced T cells were regarded as lower bounds and as underestimates. The percentage of naive T cells measured by flow cytometry correlated strongly with observed TCR beta diversity. Donor CMV infection status was unknown, potentially confounding age-related changes in expanded clonotypes. Observed TCR beta diversity per million T cells fell roughly linearly with age, and a significant reduction was already apparent by age approximately 41.

According to the germline V gene (reference sequence), CDR1 reads SEHNR and CDR2 reads FQNEAQ. Reading from cysteine to phenylalanine, the CDR3 counts 14 amino acids. Left in the record is the CDR3 DNA by itself, 42 bases read in frame from the first base. V is clipped by 1 base and J by 6 bases, and the sequence between their germline boundaries is 11 bases long. Systemically healthy Caucasian individuals from Russia, around 39 in total and aged roughly 6 to 100 years, were included as donors. Ten milliliters of peripheral blood were drawn from each donor into EDTA-treated Vacutainer tubes. Ficoll-Paque density-gradient centrifugation was used to isolate PBMCs, with at least 7 million per sample. Trizol reagent was used to extract total RNA from PBMCs, with at least 6 micrograms per sample. For every donor, flow cytometry on a PBMC aliquot measured the percentage of naive CD45RAhigh/CD27high T cells.

The sequence is built from TRBV7-9 and TRBJ2-3; 5 matching bases give a weak D call of TRBD1. The sample consisted of blood. The receptor was derived from a woman aged 55-69 years in good health. CDR3 sequence: CASSLGQHTDTQYF. The nucleotide sequence is given as TGTGCCAGCAGCTTAGGACAGCACACGGATACGCAGTATTTT.